This record concerns one T cell receptor beta chain sequence. Its cognate antigen is unknown. The sample belongs to a study of OX40 agonist ivuxolimab in advanced cancers. Across the study: Dose-escalation cases comprised hepatocellular carcinoma, melanoma, renal cell or head and neck cancer. Patients with prior anti-PD-1, anti-PD-L1 or anti-CTLA-4 therapy were eligible; roughly 41% had some. Partial responses were achieved by three patients: one hepatocellular carcinoma, two cutaneous melanoma.

Points from the study as a whole: Expanded clones were, on average, more numerous in CD8+ T cells than in CD4+.

The germline V and J ends were trimmed by 1 base and 3 bases, with 5 bases remaining between them. CDR1 and CDR2 from the germline V gene are SGDLS and YYNGEE. CDR3 length: 13 residues. Clones were read by immunoSEQ multiplex PCR, and TCRdb kept only the in-frame ones, dropping some. The sample shows about 66,000 clones, roughly four fifths of them seen only once. The origin of this receptor is an adult with an advanced solid tumor such as melanoma, head and neck, liver or kidney cancer. The chain carries TRBV9 and TRBJ2-1; D uncertain. The sample in question was CD4+ or CD8+ T cells sorted from blood, obtained in a trial of the OX40 agonist ivuxolimab. CDR3 loop: CASSVTLYNEQFF. In nucleotides, the CDR3 is TGTGCCAGCAGCGTAACACTCTACAATGAGCAGTTCTTC.